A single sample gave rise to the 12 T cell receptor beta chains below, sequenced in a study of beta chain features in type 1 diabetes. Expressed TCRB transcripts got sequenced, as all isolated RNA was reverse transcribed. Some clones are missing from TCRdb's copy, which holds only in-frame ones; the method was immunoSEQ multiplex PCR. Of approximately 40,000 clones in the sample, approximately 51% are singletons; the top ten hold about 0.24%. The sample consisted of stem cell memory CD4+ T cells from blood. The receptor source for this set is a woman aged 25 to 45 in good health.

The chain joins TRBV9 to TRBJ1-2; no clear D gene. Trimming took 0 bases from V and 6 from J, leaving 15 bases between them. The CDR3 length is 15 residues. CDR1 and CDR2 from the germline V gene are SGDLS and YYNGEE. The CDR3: CASSVDQPTNDGYTF. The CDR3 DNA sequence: TGTGCCAGCAGCGTAGACCAGCCGACTAATGATGGCTACACCTTC.

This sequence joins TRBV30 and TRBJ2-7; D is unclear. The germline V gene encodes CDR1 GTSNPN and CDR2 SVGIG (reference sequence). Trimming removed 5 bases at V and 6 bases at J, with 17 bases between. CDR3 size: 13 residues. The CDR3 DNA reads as TGTGCCTGGGGCTTGAGTGGGCTCGGCGAGCAGTACTTC. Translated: CAWGLSGLGEQYF. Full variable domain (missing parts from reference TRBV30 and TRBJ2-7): SQTIHQWPATLVQPVGSPLSLECTVEGTSNPNLYWYRQAAGRGLQLLFYSVGIGQISSEVPQNLSASRPQDRQFILSSKKLLLSDSGFYLCAWGLSGLGEQYFGPGTRLTVT.

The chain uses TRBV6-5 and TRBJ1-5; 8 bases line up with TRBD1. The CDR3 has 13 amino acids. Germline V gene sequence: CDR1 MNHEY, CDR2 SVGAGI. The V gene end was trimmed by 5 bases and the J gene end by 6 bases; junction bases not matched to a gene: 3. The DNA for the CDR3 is TGTGCCAGCAGTCCAGGGACAGGTCAGCCCCAGCATTTT. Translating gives CASSPGTGQPQHF.

The CDR3 DNA reads as TGTGCCAGCAGCTTAAGTCGGGCAGGGATCACAGATACGCAGTATTTT. It translates to CASSLSRAGITDTQYF. This rearrangement joins TRBV7-9 to TRBJ2-3; D perhaps matches TRBD1 (5 bases). There are 16 residues in the CDR3. Trimming pared 2 bases from V and 2 bases from J, leaving 14 bases between. The germline V gene encodes CDR1 SEHNR and CDR2 FQNEAQ (reference sequence).

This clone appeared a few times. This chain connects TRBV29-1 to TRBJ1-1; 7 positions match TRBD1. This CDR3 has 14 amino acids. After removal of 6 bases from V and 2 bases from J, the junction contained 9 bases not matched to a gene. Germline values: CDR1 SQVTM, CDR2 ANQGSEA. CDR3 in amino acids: CSVEPDRVNTEAFF. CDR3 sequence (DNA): TGCAGCGTAGAACCCGACAGGGTAAACACTGAAGCTTTCTTT.

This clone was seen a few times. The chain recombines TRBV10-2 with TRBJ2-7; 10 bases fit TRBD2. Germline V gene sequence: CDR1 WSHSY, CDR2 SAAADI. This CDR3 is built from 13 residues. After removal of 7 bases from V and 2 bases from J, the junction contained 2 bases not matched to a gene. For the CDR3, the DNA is TGCGCCAGCACAGCGGGAGGGGCCTACGAGCAGTACTTC. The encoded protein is CASTAGGAYEQYF.

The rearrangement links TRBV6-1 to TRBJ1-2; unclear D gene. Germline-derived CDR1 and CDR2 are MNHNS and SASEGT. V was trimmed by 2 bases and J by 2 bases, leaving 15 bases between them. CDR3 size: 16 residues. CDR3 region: CASSETMAVLNYGYTF. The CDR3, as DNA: TGTGCCAGCAGTGAAACCATGGCAGTTCTGAACTATGGCTACACCTTC.

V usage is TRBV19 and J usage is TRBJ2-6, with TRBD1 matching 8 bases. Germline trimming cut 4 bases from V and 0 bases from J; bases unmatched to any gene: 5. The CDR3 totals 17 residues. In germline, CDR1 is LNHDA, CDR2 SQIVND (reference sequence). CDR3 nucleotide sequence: TGTGCCAGTAGTACCGACAGGGGAAGCTCTGGGGCCAACGTCCTGACTTTC. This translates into CASSTDRGSSGANVLTF.

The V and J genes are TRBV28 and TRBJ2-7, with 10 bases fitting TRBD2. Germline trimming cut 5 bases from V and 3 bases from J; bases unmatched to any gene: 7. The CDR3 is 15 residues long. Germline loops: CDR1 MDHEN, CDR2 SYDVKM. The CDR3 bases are TGTGCCAGCAGTCGTCCCGGGACTAGCGACTACGAGCAGTACTTC. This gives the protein CASSRPGTSDYEQYF.

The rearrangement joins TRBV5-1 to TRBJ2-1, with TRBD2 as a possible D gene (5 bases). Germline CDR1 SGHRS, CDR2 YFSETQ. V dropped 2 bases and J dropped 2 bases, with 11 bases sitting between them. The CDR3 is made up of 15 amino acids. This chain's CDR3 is CASSLAAGAYNEQFF. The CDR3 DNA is TGCGCCAGCAGCTTAGCGGCAGGCGCCTACAATGAGCAGTTCTTC.

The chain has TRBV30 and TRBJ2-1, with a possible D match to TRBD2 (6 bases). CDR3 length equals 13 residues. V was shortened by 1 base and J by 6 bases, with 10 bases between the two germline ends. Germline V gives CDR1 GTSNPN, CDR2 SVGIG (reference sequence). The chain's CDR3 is CAWSAGALNEQFF. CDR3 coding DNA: TGTGCCTGGAGTGCGGGAGCGCTCAATGAGCAGTTCTTC.

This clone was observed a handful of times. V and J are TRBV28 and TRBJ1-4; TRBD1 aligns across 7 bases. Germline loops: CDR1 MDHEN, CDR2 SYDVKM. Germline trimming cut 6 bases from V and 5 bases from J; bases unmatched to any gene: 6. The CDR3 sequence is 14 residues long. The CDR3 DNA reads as TGTGCCAGCAGAACCGGGACAGAGAATGAAAAACTGTTTTTT. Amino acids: CASRTGTENEKLFF.